The 8 T cell receptor beta chains presented below share a single source sample, sequenced in a study of blood T cell repertoires in COVID-19. Some clones are missing from TCRdb's copy, which holds only in-frame ones; the method was immunoSEQ multiplex PCR. The profile shows 85,000 to 100,000 clones, about 84% of them singletons. Source material: peripheral blood. These receptors were taken from a human donor in a cohort sampled during active COVID-19.

The chain recombines TRBV23-1 with TRBJ2-1, with a possible D match to TRBD1 (5 bases). TRBV23-1 is filed as an ORF, its function uncertain. CDR3 length equals 16 residues. V lost 0 bases, J lost 5 bases, and 14 bases lay in between. The CDR3 DNA is TGCGCCAGCAGTCAATCCAGAGACAGAAGGAACAATGAGCAGTTCTTC. Its translation is CASSQSRDRRNNEQFF.

The J gene is TRBJ2-1, the V gene TRBV18, with TRBD2 matching 8 bases. The CDR3 loop spans 14 amino acids. Trimming took 2 bases from V and 8 from J; bases not matched to a gene: 5. The V gene's germline CDR1 is KGHSH and CDR2 LQKENI. The CDR3 reads CASSPIGRADEQFF. The CDR3 coding sequence is TGTGCCAGCTCACCAATCGGGAGGGCGGATGAGCAGTTCTTC.

This chain uses TRBV18 with TRBJ2-2, with 8 bases lining up with TRBD1. Germline CDR1 is KGHSH and CDR2 is LQKENI. This CDR3 contains 15 residues. The trim removed 6 bases at V and 7 bases at J, leaving 10 bases unmatched. The CDR3 DNA reads TGTGCCAGCTCGTCCCACAGGGGGTCTGTCGGGGAGCTGTTTTTT. It codes for CASSSHRGSVGELFF.

V usage is TRBV29-1 and J usage is TRBJ2-4; the D gene is possibly TRBD2 (6 bases). CDR3 length: 12 amino acids. Germline V gene sequence: CDR1 SQVTM, CDR2 ANQGSEA. V lost 6 bases and J 8 bases, leaving 14 bases between the germline ends. CDR3 in amino acids: CSVLGGGDIQYF. The CDR3 DNA follows: TGCAGCGTGTTAGGTGGAGGGGACATTCAGTACTTC.

The chain employs TRBV7-6 and TRBJ1-6; 7 nucleotides align to TRBD1. The CDR3 totals 15 residues. J lost 7 bases, V lost 4 bases, and 7 bases had no gene match. Germline CDR1 reads SGHVS; CDR2 reads FNYEAQ. This CDR3 is CASSSGQAGNSPLHF. The CDR3 DNA sequence: TGTGCCAGCAGCTCCGGACAGGCCGGGAATTCACCCCTCCACTTT.

The chain joins TRBV3-1 (or the pseudogene TRBV3-2) to TRBJ2-1, with 7 bases aligning to TRBD2. Trimming at V came to 0 bases and at J to 3 bases, leaving 8 bases not matched to a gene. This CDR3 spans 17 amino acids. Germline V CDR1 and CDR2: LGHDT, YNNKEL (reference sequence). The DNA of the CDR3 is TGTGCCAGCAGCCAAGATCTGGGGCGGGAGAGCTACAATGAGCAGTTCTTC. This sequence encodes CASSQDLGRESYNEQFF.

The CDR3 DNA is TGTGCCACGGGTGGGGAACAGGGATTTAACTATGGCTACACCTTC. It is translated as CATGGEQGFNYGYTF. The rearrangement joins TRBV6-5 to TRBJ1-2, with a weak D call TRBD1 (6 bases). Germline V CDR1 and CDR2: MNHEY, SVGAGI. The ends were cut back, 10 bases at V and 1 base at J, with 19 bases in the middle. The CDR3 is 15 residues long.

The CDR3: CASSPLPGQGFGYTF. The CDR3 DNA follows: TGTGCCAGCTCACCACTACCGGGACAGGGGTTTGGCTACACCTTC. The chain has TRBV18 and TRBJ1-2; 10 nucleotides line up with TRBD1. This CDR3 comprises 15 residues. Germline assignment: CDR1 KGHSH and CDR2 LQKENI. V was clipped by 1 base and J by 7 bases; unmatched bases: 6.